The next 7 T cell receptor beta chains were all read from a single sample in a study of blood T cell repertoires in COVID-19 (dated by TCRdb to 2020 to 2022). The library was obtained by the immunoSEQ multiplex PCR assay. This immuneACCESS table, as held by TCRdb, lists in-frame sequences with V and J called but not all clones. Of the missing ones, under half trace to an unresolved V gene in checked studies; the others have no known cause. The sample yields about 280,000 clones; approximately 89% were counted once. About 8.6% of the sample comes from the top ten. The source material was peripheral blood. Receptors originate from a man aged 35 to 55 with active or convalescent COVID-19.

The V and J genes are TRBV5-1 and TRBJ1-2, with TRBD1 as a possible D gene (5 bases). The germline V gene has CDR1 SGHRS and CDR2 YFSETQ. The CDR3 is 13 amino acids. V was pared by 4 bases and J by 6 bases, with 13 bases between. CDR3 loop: CASSPEGQNGYTF. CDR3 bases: TGCGCCAGCAGCCCGGAGGGGCAGAATGGCTACACCTTC.

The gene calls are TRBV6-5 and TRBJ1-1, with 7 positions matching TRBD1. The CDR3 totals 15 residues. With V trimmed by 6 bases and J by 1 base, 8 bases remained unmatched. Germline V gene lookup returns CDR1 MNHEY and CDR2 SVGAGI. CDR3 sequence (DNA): TGTGCCAGCAGCGTGACAGGGACATCGAACACTGAAGCTTTCTTT. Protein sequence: CASSVTGTSNTEAFF.

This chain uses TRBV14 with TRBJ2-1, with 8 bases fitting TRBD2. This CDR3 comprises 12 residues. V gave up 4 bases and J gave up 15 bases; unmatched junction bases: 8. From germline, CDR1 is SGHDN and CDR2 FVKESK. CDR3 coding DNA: TGTGCCAGCAGCCCATCAGCGGGGGTTCTGTTCTTC. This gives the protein CASSPSAGVLFF.

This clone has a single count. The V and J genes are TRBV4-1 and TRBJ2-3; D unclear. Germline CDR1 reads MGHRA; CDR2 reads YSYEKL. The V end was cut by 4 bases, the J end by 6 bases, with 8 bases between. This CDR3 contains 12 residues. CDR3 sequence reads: CASSLPLDTQYF. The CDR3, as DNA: TGCGCCAGCAGCCTCCCTCTTGATACGCAGTATTTT.

The CDR3, as DNA: TGTGCCAGCAGCCATTTTGGGACTTCCTCTAACTATGGCTACACCTTC. Its protein product is CASSHFGTSSNYGYTF. The genes are TRBV3-1 (or the pseudogene TRBV3-2) and TRBJ1-2, with TRBD1 as a possible D gene (5 bases). V shed 3 bases and J shed 0 bases, with 14 bases lying between them. Germline lookup yields CDR1 LGHDT and CDR2 YNNKEL (reference sequence). This CDR3 has 16 residues.

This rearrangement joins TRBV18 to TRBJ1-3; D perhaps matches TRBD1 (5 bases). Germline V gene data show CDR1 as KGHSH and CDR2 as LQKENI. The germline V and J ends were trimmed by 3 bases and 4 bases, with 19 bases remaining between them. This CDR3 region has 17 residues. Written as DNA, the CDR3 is TGTGCCAGCTCACCGATCCAGGTGGGGCGCCGAGGAAACACCATATATTTT. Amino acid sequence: CASSPIQVGRRGNTIYF.

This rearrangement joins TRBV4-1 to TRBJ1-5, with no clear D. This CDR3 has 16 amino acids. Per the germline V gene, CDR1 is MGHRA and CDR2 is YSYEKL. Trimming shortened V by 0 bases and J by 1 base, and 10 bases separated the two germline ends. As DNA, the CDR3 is TGCGCCAGCAGCCAAGATTACAGCCCAAGCAATCAGCCCCAGCATTTT. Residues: CASSQDYSPSNQPQHF.